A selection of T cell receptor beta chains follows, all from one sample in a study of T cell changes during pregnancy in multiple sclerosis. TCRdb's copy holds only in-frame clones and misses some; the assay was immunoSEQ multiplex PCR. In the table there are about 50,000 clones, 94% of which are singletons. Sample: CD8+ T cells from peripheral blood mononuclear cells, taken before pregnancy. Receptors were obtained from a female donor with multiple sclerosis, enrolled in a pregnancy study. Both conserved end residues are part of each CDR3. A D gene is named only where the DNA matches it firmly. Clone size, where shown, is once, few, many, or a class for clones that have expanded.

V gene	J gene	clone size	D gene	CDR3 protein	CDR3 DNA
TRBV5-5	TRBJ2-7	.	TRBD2	CASSLFSGGPDEQYF	TGTGCCAGCAGCTTGTTTTCGGGAGGGCCCGACGAGCAGTACTTC
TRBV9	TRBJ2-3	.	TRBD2	CASRSSGSGADTQYF	TGTGCCAGCAGGAGTAGCGGGAGCGGGGCAGATACGCAGTATTTT
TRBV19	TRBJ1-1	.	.	CASSAGASTEAFF	TGTGCCAGTTCGGCAGGCGCAAGCACTGAAGCTTTCTTT
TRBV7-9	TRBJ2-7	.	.	CASSLQGNHEQYF	TGTGCCAGCAGCTTACAGGGAAATCACGAGCAGTACTTC
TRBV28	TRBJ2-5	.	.	CASSLPRWGRGQETQYF	TGTGCCAGCAGTTTACCCCGTTGGGGGCGCGGGCAAGAGACCCAGTACTTC
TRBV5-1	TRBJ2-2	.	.	CASSLVVGGELFF	TGCGCCAGCAGCTTGGTCGTCGGTGGGGAGCTGTTTTTT
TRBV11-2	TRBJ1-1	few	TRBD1	CASSHKQGATAGAFF	TGTGCCAGCAGTCATAAACAGGGGGCGACTGCCGGAGCTTTCTTT
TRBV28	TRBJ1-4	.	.	CASSLFGYPTNEKLFF	TGTGCCAGCAGTTTATTCGGGTACCCAACTAATGAAAAACTGTTTTTT
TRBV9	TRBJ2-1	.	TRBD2	CASSVVAGGGNEQFF	TGTGCCAGCAGCGTGGTAGCGGGAGGGGGAAATGAGCAGTTCTTC
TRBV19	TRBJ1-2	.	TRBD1	CASSPDRGEGYGYTF	TGTGCCAGTAGTCCAGACAGGGGAGAGGGCTATGGCTACACCTTC
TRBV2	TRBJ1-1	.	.	CASTTGTEAFF	TGTGCCAGCACTACCGGGACAGAAGCTTTCTTT
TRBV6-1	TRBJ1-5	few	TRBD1	CASSSTGEGNQPQHF	TGTGCCAGCAGTAGCACAGGGGAGGGCAATCAGCCCCAGCATTTT
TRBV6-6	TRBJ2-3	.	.	CASSTGFTDTQYF	TGTGCCAGCAGTACAGGTTTCACAGATACGCAGTATTTT
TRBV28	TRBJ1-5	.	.	CASSLNSGGFGQPQHF	TGTGCCAGCAGTTTGAACTCCGGAGGTTTTGGTCAGCCCCAGCATTTT
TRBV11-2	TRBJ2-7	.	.	CASSLTYEQYF	TGTGCCAGCAGCCTTACCTACGAGCAGTACTTC
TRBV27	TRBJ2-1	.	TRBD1	CASRTGNNEQFF	TGTGCCAGCCGGACAGGTAACAATGAGCAGTTCTTC
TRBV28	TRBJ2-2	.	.	CASSLFRPAVGELFF	TGTGCCAGCAGTTTATTTCGGCCGGCGGTTGGGGAGCTGTTTTTT
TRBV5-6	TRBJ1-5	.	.	CASNKHRDNQPQHF	TGTGCCAGCAACAAGCACAGGGATAATCAGCCCCAGCATTTT
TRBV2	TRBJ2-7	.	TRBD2	CASSDRGPTIAGVSEQYF	TGTGCCAGCAGTGATAGGGGACCGACGATAGCGGGAGTGAGCGAGCAGTACTTC
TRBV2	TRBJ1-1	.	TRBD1	CASSGDRFTWMNTEAFF	TGTGCCAGCAGTGGGGACAGGTTTACCTGGATGAACACTGAAGCTTTCTTT
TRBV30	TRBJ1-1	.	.	CAWSPVRNTEAFF	TGTGCCTGGAGTCCCGTCAGAAACACTGAAGCTTTCTTT
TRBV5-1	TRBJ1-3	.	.	CASSFARGGNTIYF	TGCGCCAGCAGCTTCGCGCGCGGGGGAAACACCATATATTTT
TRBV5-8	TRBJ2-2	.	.	CASSSGQTAGELFF	TGTGCCAGCAGCTCTGGCCAAACCGCCGGGGAGCTGTTTTTT
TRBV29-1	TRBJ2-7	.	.	CSAFDNSYEQYF	TGCAGCGCTTTCGACAACTCCTACGAGCAGTACTTC
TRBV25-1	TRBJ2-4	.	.	CASSIAPAGAKNIQYF	TGTGCCAGCAGCATTGCCCCTGCGGGAGCCAAAAACATTCAGTACTTC
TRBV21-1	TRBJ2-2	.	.	CASSKALAGVSGELFF	TGTGCCAGCAGCAAAGCGCTGGCGGGAGTTAGCGGGGAGCTGTTTTTT
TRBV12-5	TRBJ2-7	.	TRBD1	CASGWTGTGAEQYF	TGTGCTAGTGGTTGGACCGGGACAGGGGCCGAGCAGTACTTC
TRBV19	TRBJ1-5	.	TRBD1	CASSMLAGGNQPQHF	TGTGCCAGTAGTATGCTGGCAGGGGGTAATCAGCCCCAGCATTTT
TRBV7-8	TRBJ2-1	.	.	CASSLEGGLFF	TGTGCCAGCAGCTTAGAGGGGGGGCTGTTCTTC
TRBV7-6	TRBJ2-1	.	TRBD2	CASSLGGSVNEQFF	TGTGCCAGCAGCTTGGGGGGGTCGGTAAATGAGCAGTTCTTC
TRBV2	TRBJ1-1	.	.	CASKFVQGGNEAFF	TGTGCCAGCAAATTCGTGCAGGGAGGTAATGAAGCTTTCTTT
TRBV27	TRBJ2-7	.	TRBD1	CASSSDAGTGGYEQYF	TGTGCCAGCAGTTCGGATGCCGGGACAGGGGGGTACGAGCAGTACTTC
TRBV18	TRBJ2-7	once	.	CASGGAHEQYF	TGTGCCAGCGGGGGGGCCCACGAGCAGTACTTC
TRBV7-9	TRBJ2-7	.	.	CASSLGSGEQYF	TGTGCCAGCAGCTTAGGGTCGGGCGAGCAGTACTTC
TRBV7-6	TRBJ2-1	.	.	CASSLASLANNNEQFF	TGTGCCAGCAGCTTAGCGAGCCTAGCGAACAACAATGAGCAGTTCTTC
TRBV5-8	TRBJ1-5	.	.	CASSTGMGGNQPQHF	TGTGCCAGCAGCACCGGGATGGGTGGCAATCAGCCCCAGCATTTT
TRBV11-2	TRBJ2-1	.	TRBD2	CASSLVGLEGVNNEQFF	TGTGCCAGCAGCTTAGTAGGACTAGAAGGAGTTAACAATGAGCAGTTCTTC
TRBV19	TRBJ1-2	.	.	CASSIPPDKYGYTF	TGTGCCAGTAGTATCCCTCCGGACAAATATGGCTACACCTTC
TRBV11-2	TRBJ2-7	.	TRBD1	CASSFGATGGDYEQYF	TGTGCCAGCAGCTTTGGGGCGACAGGGGGAGACTACGAGCAGTACTTC
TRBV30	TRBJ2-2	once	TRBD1	CAWTGQGSGELFF	TGTGCCTGGACGGGACAGGGCTCCGGGGAGCTGTTTTTT